This TCR beta chain was sequenced during a study of T cells after posttransplantation cyclophosphamide. General study results and limits: Donor CD8+ memory clones often dominated recipient blood repertoires at later times.

This clone was counted only a few times. Its specificity is not known. The related graft donor's blood sample was taken on the day of bone marrow donation. V was cut by 1 base and J by 2 bases, with 14 bases left in between. The CDR3 is made up of 17 amino acids. In germline, CDR1 is MGHRA, CDR2 YSYEKL. Profiled with immunoSEQ multiplex PCR; TCRdb holds only in-frame clones, not every one. The record shows about 33,000 clones for this sample, with no singletons present. The specimen was PBMCs. The chain recombines TRBV4-1 with TRBJ2-2; the D gene is possibly TRBD2 (6 bases). This receptor was taken from a girl aged 10 to 17 in good health, CMV-negative, and a related stem cell transplant donor. The CDR3 coding sequence is TGCGCCAGCAGCCAAGTCCTTGGGGGACTCAACACCGGGGAGCTGTTTTTT. It encodes CASSQVLGGLNTGELFF.